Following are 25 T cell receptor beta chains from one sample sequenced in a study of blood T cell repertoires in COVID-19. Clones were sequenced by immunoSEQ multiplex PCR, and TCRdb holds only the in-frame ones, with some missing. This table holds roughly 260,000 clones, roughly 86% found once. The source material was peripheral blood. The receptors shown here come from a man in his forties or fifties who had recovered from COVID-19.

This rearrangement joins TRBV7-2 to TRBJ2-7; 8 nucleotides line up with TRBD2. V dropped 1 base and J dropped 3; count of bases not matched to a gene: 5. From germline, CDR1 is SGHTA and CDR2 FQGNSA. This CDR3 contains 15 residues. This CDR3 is CASSLDSGADYEQYF. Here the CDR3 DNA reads TGTGCCAGCAGCTTAGATAGCGGGGCGGACTACGAGCAGTACTTC. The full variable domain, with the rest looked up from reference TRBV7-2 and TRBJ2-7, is GAGVSQSPSNKVTEKGKDVELRCDPISGHTALYWYRQSLGQGLEFLIYFQGNSAPDKSGLPSDRFSAERTGGSVSTLTIQRTQQEDSAVYLCASSLDSGADYEQYFGPGTRLTVT.

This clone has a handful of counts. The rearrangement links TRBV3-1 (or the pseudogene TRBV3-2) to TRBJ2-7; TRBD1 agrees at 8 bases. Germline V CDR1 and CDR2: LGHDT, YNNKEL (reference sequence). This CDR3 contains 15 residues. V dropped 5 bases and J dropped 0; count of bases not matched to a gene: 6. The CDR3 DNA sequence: TGTGCCAGCAGCTACGGGGACAGGAGCTCCTACGAGCAGTACTTC. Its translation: CASSYGDRSSYEQYF.

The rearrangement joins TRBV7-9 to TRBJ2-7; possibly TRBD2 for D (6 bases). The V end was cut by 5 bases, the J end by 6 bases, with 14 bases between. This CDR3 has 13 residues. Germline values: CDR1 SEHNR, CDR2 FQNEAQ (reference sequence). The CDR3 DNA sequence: TGTGCCAGCAGCCCCCCAGGAGGGTCCGAGCAGTACTTC. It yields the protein CASSPPGGSEQYF.

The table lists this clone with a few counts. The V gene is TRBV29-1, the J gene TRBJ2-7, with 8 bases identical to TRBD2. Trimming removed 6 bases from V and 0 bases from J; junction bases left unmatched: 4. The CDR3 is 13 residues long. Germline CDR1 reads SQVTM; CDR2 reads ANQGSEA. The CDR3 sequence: CSVRGGNSYEQYF. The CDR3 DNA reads TGCAGCGTCCGCGGGGGGAACTCCTACGAGCAGTACTTC.

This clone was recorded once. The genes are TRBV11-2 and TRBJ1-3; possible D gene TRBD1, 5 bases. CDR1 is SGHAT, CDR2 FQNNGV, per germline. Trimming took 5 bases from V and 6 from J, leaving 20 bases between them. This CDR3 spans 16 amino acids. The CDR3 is CASSTPGRGGENTIYF. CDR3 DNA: TGTGCCAGCAGCACCCCAGGGAGGGGAGGGGAAAACACCATATATTTT.

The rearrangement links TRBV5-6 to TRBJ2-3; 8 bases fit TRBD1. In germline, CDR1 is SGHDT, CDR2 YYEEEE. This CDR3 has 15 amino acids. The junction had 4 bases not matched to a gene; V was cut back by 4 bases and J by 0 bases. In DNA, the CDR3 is TGTGCCAGCAGCCTGACAGGGGCGAGCACAGATACGCAGTATTTT. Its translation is CASSLTGASTDTQYF. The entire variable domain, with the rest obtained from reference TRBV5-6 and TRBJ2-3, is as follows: DAGVTQSPTHLIKTRGQQVTLRCSPKSGHDTVSWYQQALGQGPQFIFQYYEEEERQRGNFPDRFSGHQFPNYSSELNVNALLLGDSALYLCASSLTGASTDTQYFGPGTRLTVL.

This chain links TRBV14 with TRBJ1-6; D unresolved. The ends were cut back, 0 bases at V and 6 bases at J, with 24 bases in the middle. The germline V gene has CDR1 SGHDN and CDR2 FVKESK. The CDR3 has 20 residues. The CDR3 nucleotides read TGTGCCAGCAGCCAAGATCCTTGGCGGGGAAGACTACGGAGTAATTCACCCCTCCACTTT. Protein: CASSQDPWRGRLRSNSPLHF.

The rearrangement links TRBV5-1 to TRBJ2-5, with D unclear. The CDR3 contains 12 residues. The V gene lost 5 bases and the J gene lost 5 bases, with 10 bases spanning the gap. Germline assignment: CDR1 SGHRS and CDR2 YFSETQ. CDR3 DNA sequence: TGCGCCAGCAGACAGCTCCGGGAGACCCAGTACTTC. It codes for CASRQLRETQYF.

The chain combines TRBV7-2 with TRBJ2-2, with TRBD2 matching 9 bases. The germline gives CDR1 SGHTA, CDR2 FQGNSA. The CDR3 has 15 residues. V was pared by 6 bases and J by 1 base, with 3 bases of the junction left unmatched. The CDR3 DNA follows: TGTGCCAGCAGGCGACTAGCGGTGAACACCGGGGAGCTGTTTTTT. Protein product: CASRRLAVNTGELFF. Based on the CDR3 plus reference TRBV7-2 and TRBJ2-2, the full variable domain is GAGVSQSPSNKVTEKGKDVELRCDPISGHTALYWYRQSLGQGLEFLIYFQGNSAPDKSGLPSDRFSAERTGGSVSTLTIQRTQQEDSAVYLCASRRLAVNTGELFFGEGSRLTVL.

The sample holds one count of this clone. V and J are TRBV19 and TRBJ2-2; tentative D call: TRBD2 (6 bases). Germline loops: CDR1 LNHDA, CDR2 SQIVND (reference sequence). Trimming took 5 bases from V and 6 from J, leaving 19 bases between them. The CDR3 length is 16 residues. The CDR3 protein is CASSGGGPPGAGELFF. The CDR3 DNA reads TGTGCCAGTAGTGGGGGTGGCCCCCCGGGGGCCGGGGAGCTGTTTTTT.

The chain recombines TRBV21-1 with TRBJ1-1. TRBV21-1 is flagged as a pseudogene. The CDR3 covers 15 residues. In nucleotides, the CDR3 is TGTGCCAGCAGCAAAGGTCTCGGCGGCCCCGTTGAAGCTTTCTTT. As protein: CASSKGLGGPVEAFF.

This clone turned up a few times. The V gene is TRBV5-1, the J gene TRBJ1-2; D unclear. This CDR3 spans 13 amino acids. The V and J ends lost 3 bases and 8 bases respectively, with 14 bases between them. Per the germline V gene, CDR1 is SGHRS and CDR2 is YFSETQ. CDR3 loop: CASSSNGRRGYTF. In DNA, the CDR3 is TGCGCCAGCAGCTCGAACGGGAGGAGGGGCTACACCTTC.

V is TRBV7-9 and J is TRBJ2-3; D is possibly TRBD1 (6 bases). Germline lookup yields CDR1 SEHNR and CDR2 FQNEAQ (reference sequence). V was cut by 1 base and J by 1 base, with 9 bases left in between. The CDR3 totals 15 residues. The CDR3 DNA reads TGTGCCAGCAGCTTAGTACAGGGAGGCACAGATACGCAGTATTTT. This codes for CASSLVQGGTDTQYF.

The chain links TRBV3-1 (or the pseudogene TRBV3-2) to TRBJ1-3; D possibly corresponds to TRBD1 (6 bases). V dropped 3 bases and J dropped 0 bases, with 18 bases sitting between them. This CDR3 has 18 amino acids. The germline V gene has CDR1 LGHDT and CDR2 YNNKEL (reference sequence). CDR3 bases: TGTGCCAGCAGCCACCCCATGGGGACACCTTTCTCTGGAAACACCATATATTTT. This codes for CASSHPMGTPFSGNTIYF.

CDR3 amino acids: CATSDRGQGAAGELFF. CDR3 coding DNA: TGTGCCACCAGTGATCGGGGACAGGGGGCGGCCGGGGAGCTGTTTTTT. The chain couples TRBV24-1 to TRBJ2-2; 12 bases agree with TRBD1. The CDR3 contains 16 residues. Germline CDR1 KGHDR, CDR2 SFDVKD. V was clipped by 3 bases and J by 6 bases; unmatched bases: 4.

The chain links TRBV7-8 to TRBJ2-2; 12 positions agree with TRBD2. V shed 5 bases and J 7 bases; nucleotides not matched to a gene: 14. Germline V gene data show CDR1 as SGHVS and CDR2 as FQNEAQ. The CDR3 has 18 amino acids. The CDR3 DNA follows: TGTGCCAGCAGCACCTCGACTAGCGGGGGAACCAGGGGCGGGGAGCTGTTTTTT. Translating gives CASSTSTSGGTRGGELFF.

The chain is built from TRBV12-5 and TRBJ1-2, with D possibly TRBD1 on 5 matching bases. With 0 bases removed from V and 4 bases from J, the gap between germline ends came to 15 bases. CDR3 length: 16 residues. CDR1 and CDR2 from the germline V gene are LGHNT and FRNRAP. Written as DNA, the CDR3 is TGTGCTAGTGGTTTGGTGTCCGGCAGTAGGGGCTATGGCTACACCTTC. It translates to CASGLVSGSRGYGYTF.

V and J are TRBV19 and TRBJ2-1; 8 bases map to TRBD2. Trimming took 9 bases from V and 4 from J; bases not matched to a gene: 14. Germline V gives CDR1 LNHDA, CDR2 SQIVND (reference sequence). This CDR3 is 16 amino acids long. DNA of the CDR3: TGTGCCAGCCTGAGGCTTGCGGGAGGCCCGTACAATGAGCAGTTCTTC. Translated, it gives CASLRLAGGPYNEQFF.

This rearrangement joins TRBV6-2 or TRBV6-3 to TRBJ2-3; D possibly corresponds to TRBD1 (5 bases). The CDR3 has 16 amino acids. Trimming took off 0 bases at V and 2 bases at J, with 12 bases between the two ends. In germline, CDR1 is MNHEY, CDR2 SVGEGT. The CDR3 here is CASSYSIRTHTDTQYF. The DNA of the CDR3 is TGTGCCAGCAGTTACTCAATCCGGACACACACAGATACGCAGTATTTT.

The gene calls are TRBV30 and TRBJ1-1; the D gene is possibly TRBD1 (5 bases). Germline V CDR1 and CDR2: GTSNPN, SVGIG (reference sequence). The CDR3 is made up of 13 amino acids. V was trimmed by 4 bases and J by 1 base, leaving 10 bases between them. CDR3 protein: CAWNKGRNTEAFF. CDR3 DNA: TGTGCCTGGAATAAGGGGCGGAACACTGAAGCTTTCTTT.

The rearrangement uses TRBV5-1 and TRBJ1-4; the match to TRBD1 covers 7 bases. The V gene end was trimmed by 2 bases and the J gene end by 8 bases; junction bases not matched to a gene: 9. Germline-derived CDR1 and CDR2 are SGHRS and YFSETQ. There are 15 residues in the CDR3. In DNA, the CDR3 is TGCGCCAGCAGCTTAACCGCAGGGGGTAGGGAAAAACTGTTTTTT. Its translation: CASSLTAGGREKLFF.

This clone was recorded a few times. The CDR3 bases are TGTGCCATCAGTGAGTCGAGAGCTAGGAGAGAGACCCAGTACTTC. It yields the protein CAISESRARRETQYF. The V gene is TRBV10-3, the J gene TRBJ2-5; no reliable D call. The germline gives CDR1 ENHRY, CDR2 SYGVKD. This CDR3 is 15 amino acids long. The V end was cut by 0 bases, the J end by 4 bases, with 12 bases between.

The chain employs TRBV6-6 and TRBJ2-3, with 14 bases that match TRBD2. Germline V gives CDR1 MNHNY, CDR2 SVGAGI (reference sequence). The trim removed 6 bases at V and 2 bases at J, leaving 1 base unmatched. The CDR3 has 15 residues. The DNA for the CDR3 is TGTGCCAGCAGGGGACTAGCGGGAGTCACAGATACGCAGTATTTT. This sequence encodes CASRGLAGVTDTQYF.

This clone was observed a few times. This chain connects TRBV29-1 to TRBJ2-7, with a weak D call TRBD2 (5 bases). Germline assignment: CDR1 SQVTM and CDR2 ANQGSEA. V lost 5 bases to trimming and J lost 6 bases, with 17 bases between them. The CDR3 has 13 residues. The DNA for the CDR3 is TGCAGCGTTCGGACTCCGGGGTCCCCCGAGCAGTACTTC. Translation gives CSVRTPGSPEQYF.

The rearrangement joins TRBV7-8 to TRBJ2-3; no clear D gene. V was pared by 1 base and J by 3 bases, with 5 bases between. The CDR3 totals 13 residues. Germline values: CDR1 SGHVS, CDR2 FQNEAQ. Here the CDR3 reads CASSLDVTDTQYF. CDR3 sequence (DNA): TGTGCCAGCAGCTTAGATGTAACAGATACGCAGTATTTT.